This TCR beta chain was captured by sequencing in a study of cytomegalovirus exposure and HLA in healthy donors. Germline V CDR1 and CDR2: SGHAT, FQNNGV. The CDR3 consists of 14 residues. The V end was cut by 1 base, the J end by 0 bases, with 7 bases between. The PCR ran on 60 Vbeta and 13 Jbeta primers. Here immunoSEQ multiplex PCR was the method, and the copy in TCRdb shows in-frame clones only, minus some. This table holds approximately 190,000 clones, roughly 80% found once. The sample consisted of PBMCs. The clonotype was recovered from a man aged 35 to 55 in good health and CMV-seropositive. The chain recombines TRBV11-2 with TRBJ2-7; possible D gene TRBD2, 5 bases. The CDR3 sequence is CASSLAAVSYEQYF. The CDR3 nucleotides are TGTGCCAGCAGCTTAGCAGCGGTCTCCTACGAGCAGTACTTC. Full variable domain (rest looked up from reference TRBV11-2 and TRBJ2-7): EAGVAQSPRYKIIEKRQSVAFWCNPISGHATLYWYQQILGQGPKLLIQFQNNGVVDDSQLPKDRFSAERLKGVDSTLKIQPAKLEDSAVYLCASSLAAVSYEQYFGPGTRLTVT.